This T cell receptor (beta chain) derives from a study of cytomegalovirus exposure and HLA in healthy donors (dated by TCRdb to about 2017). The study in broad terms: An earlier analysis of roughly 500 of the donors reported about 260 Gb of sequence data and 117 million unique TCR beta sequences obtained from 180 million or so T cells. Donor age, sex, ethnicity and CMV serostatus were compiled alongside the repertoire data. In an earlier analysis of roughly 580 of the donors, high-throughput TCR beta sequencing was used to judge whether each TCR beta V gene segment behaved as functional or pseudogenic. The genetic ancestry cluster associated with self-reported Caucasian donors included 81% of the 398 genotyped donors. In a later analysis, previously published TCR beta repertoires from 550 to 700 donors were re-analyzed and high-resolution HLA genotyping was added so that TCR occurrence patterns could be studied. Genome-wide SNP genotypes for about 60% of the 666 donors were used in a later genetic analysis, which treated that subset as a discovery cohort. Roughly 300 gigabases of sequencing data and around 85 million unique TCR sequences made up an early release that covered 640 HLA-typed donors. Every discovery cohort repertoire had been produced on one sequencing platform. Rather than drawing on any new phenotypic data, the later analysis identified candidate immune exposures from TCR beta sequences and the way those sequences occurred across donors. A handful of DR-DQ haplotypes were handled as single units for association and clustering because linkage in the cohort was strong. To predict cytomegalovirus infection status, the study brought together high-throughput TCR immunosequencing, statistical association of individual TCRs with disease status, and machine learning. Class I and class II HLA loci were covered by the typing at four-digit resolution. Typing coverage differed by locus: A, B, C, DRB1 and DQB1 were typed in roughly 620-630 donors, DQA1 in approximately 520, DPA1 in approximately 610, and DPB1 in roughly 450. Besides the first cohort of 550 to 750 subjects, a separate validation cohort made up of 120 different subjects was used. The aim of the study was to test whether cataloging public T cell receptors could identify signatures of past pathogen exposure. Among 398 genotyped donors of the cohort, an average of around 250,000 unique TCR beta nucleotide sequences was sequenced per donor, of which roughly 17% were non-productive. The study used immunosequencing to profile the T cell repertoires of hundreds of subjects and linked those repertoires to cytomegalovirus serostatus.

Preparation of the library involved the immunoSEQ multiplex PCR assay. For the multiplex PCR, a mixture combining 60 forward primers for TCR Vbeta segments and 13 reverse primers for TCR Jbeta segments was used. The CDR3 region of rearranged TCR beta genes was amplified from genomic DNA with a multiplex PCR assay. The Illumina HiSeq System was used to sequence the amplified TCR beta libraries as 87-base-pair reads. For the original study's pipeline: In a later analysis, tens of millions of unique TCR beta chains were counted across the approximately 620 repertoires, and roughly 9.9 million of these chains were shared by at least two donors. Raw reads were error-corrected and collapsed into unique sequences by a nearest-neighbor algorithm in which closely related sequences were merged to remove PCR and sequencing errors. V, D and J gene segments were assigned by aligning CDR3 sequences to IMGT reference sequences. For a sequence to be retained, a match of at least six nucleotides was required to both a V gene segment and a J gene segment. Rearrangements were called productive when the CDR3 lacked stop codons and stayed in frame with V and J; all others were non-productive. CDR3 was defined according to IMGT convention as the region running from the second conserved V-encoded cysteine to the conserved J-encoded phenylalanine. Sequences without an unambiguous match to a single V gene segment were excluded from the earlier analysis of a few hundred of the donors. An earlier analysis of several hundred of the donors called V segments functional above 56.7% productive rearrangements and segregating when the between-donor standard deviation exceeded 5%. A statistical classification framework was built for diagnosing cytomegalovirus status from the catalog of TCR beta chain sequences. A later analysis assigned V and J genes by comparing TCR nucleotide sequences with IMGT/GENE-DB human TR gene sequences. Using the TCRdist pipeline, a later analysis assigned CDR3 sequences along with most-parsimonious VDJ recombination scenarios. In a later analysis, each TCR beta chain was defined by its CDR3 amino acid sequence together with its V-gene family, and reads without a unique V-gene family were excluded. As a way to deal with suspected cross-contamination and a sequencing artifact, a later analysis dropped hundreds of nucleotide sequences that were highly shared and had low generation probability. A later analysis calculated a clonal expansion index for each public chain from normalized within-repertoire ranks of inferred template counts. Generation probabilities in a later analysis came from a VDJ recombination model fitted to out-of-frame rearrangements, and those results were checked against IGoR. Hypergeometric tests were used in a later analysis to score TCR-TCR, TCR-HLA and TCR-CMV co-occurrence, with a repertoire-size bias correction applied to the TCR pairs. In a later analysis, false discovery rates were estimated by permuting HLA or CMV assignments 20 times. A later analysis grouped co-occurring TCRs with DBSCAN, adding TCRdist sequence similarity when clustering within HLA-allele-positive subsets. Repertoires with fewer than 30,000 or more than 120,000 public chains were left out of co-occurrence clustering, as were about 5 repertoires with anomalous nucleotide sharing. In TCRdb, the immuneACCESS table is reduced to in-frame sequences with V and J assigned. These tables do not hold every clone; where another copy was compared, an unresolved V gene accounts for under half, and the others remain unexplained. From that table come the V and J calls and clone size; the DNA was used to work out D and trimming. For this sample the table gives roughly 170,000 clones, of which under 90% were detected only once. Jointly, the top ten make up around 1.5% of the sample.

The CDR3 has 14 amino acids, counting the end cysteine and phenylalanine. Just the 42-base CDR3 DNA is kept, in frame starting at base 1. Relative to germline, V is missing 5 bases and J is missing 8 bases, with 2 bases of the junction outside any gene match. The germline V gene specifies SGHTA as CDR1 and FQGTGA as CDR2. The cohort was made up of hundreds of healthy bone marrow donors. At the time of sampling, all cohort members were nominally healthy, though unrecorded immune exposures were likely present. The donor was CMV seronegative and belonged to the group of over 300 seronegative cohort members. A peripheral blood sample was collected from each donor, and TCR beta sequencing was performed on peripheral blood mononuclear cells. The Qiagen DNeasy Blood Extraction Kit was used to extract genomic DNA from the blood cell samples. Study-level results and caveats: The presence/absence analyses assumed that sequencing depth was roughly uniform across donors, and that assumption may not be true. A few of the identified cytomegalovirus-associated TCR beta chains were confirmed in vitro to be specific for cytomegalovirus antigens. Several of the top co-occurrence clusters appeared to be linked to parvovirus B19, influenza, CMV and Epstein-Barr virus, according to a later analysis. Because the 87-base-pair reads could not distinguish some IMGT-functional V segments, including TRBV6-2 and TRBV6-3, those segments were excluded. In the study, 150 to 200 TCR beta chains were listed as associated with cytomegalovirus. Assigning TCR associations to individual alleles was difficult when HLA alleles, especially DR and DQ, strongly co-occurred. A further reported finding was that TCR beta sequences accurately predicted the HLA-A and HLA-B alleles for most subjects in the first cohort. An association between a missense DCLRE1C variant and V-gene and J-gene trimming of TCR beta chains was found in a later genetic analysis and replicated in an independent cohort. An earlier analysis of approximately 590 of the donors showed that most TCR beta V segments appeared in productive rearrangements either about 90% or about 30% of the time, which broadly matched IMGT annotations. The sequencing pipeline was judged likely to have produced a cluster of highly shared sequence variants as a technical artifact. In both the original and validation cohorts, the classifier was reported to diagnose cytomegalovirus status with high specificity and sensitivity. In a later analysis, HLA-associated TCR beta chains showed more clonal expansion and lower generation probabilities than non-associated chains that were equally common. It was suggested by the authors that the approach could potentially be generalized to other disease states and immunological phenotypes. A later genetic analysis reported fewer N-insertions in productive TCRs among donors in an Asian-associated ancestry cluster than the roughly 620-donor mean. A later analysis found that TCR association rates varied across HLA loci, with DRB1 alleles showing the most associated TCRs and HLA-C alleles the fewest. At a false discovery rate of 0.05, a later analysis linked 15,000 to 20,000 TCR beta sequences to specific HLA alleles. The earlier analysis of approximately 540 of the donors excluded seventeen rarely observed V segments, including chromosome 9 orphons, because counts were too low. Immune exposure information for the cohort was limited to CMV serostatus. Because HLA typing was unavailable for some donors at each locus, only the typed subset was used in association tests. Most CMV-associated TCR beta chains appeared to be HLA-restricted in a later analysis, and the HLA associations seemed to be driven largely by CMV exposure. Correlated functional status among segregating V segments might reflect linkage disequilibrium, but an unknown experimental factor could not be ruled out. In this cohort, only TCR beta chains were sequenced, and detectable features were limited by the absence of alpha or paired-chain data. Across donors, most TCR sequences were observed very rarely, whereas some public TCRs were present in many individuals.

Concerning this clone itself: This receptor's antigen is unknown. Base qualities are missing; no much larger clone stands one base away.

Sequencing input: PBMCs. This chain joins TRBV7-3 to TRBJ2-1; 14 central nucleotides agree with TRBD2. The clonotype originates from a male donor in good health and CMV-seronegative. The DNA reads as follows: TGTGCCAGCAGCCCGGGACTAGCGGGAGATGAGCAGTTCTTC. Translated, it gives CASSPGLAGDEQFF.